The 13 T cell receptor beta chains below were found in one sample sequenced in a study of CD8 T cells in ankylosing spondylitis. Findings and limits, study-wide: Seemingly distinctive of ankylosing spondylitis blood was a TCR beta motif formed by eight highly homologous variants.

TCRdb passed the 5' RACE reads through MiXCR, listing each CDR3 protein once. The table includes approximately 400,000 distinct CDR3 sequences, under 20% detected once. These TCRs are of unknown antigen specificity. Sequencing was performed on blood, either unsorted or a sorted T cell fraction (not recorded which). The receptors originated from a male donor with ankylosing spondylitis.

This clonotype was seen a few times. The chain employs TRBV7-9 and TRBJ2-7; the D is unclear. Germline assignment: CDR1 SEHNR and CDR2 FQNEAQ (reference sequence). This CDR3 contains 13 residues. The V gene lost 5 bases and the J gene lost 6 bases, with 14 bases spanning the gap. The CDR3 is CASSLDPRAEQYF. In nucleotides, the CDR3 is TGTGCCAGCAGCCTCGACCCTAGGGCCGAGCAGTACTTC.

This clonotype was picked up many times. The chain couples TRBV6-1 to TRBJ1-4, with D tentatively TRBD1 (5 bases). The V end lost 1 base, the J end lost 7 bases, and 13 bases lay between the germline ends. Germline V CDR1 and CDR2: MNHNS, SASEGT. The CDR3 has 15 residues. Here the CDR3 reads CASSEGGVGSEKLFF. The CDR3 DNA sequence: TGTGCCAGCAGTGAAGGGGGGGTGGGAAGTGAAAAACTGTTTTTT.

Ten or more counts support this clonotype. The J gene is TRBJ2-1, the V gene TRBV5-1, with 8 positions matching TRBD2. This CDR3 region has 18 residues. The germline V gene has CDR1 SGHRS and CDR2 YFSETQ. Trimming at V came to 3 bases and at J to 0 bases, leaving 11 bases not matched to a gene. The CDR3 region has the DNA TGCGCCAGCAGCTCCAAAACGGGAGGGCCCCGCTCCTACAATGAGCAGTTCTTC. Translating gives CASSSKTGGPRSYNEQFF.

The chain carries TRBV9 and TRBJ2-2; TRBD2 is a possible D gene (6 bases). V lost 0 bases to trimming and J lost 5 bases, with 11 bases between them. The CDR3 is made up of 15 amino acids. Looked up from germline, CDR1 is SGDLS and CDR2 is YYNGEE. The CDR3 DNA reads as TGTGCCAGCAGCGTAGAAGTGGGGGGAACCGGGGAGCTGTTTTTT. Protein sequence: CASSVEVGGTGELFF.

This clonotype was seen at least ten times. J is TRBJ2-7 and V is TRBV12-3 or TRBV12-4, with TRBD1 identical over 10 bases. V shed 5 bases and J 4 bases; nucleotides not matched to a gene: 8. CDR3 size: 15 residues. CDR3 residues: CASSGPGQGHYEQYF. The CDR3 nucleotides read TGTGCCAGCAGTGGACCGGGACAGGGGCATTACGAGCAGTACTTC.

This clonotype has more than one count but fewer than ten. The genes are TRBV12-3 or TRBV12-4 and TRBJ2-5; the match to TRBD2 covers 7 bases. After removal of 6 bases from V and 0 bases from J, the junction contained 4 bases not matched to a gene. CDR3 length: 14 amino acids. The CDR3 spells CASRTGTNQETQYF. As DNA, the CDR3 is TGTGCCAGCAGGACCGGGACTAACCAAGAGACCCAGTACTTC.

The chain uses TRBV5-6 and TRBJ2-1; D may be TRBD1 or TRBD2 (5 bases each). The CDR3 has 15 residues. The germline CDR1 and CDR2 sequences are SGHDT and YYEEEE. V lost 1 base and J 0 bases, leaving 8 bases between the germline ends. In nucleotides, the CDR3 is TGTGCCAGCAGCTTGCGAGGGGCCTCCTACAATGAGCAGTTCTTC. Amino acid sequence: CASSLRGASYNEQFF.

CDR3 DNA: TGCAGTGCTAGGGCCGGGGGAGTTCCAGAAAAACTGTTTTTT. Translated, it gives CSARAGGVPEKLFF. This chain connects TRBV20-1 to TRBJ1-4, with D possibly being TRBD1 (5 bases). This CDR3 region has 14 residues. CDR1 is DFQATT and CDR2 is SNEGSKA in the germline V gene (reference sequence). Trimming removed 3 bases at V and 8 bases at J, with 16 bases between.

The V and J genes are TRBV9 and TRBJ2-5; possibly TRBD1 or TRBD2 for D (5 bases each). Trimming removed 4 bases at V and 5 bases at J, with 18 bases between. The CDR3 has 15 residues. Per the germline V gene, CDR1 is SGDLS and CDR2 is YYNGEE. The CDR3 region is CASSPVGDQLETQYF. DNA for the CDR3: TGTGCCAGCAGCCCCGTGGGGGATCAGCTGGAGACCCAGTACTTC.

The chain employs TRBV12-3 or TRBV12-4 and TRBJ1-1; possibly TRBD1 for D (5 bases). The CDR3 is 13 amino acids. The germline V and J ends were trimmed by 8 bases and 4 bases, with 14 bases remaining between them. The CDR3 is CASCFRVATEAFF. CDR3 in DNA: TGTGCCAGCTGCTTCAGGGTTGCCACTGAAGCTTTCTTT.

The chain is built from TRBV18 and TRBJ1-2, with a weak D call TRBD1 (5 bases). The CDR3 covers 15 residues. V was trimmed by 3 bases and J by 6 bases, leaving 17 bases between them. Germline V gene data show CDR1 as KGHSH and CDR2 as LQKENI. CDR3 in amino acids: CASSPPGRAGDGYTF. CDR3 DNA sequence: TGTGCCAGCTCACCTCCGGGGCGCGCGGGCGATGGCTACACCTTC.

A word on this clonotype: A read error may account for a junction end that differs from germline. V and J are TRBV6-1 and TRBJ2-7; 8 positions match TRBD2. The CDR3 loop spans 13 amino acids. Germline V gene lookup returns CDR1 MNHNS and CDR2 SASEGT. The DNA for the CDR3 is TGTGGCAGCGCACTAGCGGAGAACTACGAGCAGTACTTC. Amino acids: CGSALAENYEQYF.

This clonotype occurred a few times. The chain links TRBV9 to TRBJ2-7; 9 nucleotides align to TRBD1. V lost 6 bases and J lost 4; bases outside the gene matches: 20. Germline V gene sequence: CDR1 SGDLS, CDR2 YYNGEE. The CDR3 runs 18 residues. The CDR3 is CASTPWDRVRATEYEQYF. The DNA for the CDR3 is TGTGCCAGCACCCCGTGGGACAGGGTCAGAGCTACAGAGTACGAGCAGTACTTC.